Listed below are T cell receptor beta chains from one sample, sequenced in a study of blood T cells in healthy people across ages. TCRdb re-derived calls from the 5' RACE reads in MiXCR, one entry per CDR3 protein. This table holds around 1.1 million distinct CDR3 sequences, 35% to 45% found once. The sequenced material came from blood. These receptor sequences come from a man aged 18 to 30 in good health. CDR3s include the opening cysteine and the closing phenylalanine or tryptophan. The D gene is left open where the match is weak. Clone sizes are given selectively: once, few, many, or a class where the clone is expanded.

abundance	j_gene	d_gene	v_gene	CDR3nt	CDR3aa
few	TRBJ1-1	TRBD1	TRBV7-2	TGTGCCAGCAGCTTACCTCTCCAGGGGGGAATGAACACTGAAGCTTTCTTT	CASSLPLQGGMNTEAFF
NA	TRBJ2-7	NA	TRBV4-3	TGCGCCAGCAGCCAAGCTCAGGCCTCCTACGAGCAGTACTTC	CASSQAQASYEQYF
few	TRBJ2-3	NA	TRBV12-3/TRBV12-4	TGTGCCAGCAGCCAGGTTATCACAGATACGCAGTATTTT	CASSQVITDTQYF
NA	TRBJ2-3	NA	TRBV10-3	TGTGCCATCAGTGAGTCTGTGGGGACAGATACGCAGTATTTT	CAISESVGTDTQYF
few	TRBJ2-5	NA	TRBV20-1	TGCAGTGCTAGAGATGGAGCGGGCTCCCAAGAGACCCAGTACTTC	CSARDGAGSQETQYF
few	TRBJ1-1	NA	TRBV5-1	TGCGCCAGCAGCTTCGGAGAACGAGGAGCTACTGAAGCTTTCTTT	CASSFGERGATEAFF
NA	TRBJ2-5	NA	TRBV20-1	TGCAGTGTACCGCCCGGGACTTTGTACCAAGAGACCCAGTACTTC	CSVPPGTLYQETQYF
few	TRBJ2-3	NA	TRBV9	TGTGCCAGCAGCGTCCGACTATCATCTAGCACAGATACGCAGTATTTT	CASSVRLSSSTDTQYF
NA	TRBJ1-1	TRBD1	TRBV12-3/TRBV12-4	TGTGCCAGCAGTTTAGAGACAGGGTACACTGAAGCTTTCTTT	CASSLETGYTEAFF
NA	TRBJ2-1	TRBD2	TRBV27	TGTGCCAGCTTGGCGGTAGCGGGGGGTTACAATGAGCAGTTCTTC	CASLAVAGGYNEQFF
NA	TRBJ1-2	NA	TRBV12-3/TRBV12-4	TGTGCCAGCAGTGTACGGGCGTCAGGCTATGGCTACACCTTC	CASSVRASGYGYTF
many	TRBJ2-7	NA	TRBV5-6	TGTGCCAGCAGCTTAGATCACGAGCAGTACTTC	CASSLDHEQYF
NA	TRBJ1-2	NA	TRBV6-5	TGTGCCAGCAGTTATCGGGGGCGCGCCTATGGCTACACCTTC	CASSYRGRAYGYTF
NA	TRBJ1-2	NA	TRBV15	TGTGCCACCAGCAGAGTCACAGCTAACTATGGCTACACCTTC	CATSRVTANYGYTF
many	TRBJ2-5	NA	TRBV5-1	TGCGCCAGCAGCTTGGAGTCAGGTCAAGAGACCCAGTACTTC	CASSLESGQETQYF
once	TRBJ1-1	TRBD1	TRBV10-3	TGTGCCATCAGGAGGGACAGGATGGACACTGAAGCTTTCTTT	CAIRRDRMDTEAFF
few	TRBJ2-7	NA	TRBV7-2	TGTGCCAGCAGCTTAGGGACATGGAACTACGAGCAGTACTTC	CASSLGTWNYEQYF
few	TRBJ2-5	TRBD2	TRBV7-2	TGTGCCAGCAGCTTAACTCCGCGGACTAGCGGACAAGAGACCCAGTACTTC	CASSLTPRTSGQETQYF
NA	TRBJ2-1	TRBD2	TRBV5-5	TGTGCCAGCAGCTTGTTGATAGGCGGGGGGGCCGCGGAGCAGTTCTTC	CASSLLIGGGAAEQFF
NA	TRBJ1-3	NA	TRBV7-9	TGTGCCAGCAGCCCTCAACGGACCTTCTCTGGAAACACCATATATTTT	CASSPQRTFSGNTIYF
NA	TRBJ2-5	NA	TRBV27	TGTGCCAGCAGCCTGGACAGAAAAGAGACCCAGTACTTC	CASSLDRKETQYF
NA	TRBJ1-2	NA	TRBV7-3	TGTGCCAGCAGCTGGCCGGATAACTATGGCTACACCTTC	CASSWPDNYGYTF
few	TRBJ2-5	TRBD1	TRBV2	TGTGCCAGCAGTGAAGCTTGGACAGGGTTTGAGACCCAGTACTTC	CASSEAWTGFETQYF
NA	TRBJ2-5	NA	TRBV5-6	TGTGCCAGCAGCTCCCAAGACAGCCCGACCCAAGAGACCCAGTACTTC	CASSSQDSPTQETQYF
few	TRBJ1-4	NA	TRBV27	TGTACCAACCTAAAGGGGAAGGGAGATGAAAAACTGTTTTTT	CTNLKGKGDEKLFF
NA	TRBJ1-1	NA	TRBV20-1	TGCAGTCAGTATGCGAACACTGAAGCTTTCTTT	CSQYANTEAFF
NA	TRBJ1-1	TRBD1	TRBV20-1	TGCAGTGCTCGGGGACAGGGGGCTGAAGCTTTCTTT	CSARGQGAEAFF
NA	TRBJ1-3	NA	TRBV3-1	TGTGCCAGCAGCCACGCGAGAAATGGAAACACCATATATTTT	CASSHARNGNTIYF
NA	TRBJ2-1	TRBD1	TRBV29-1	TGCAGCGTTGAGAATCAGGGGGCGAGTTTTTTAGGGTACAATGAGCAGTTCTTC	CSVENQGASFLGYNEQFF